Presented here are 16 T cell receptor beta chains from one specimen sequenced in a study of T cells after yellow fever vaccination. TCRdb used MiXCR to reprocess the 5' RACE reads, holding one entry per CDR3 protein. The sample consists of around 350,000 distinct CDR3 sequences, about 6% of them appearing once. The input for sequencing was PBMCs, taken 5 days after the yellow fever booster vaccination. These receptors all stem from a man younger than 45 who received the YFV17D yellow fever vaccine.

The CDR3 nucleotides are TGTGCCAGCAGCTTATGGGACAGTCCCTTCTCTGGGGCCAACGTCCTGACTTTC. It encodes CASSLWDSPFSGANVLTF. The chain joins TRBV11-2 to TRBJ2-6; TRBD1 matches 7 bases. Germline CDR1 SGHAT, CDR2 FQNNGV. The trim removed 2 bases at V and 0 bases at J, leaving 7 bases unmatched. The CDR3 extends over 18 amino acids.

This clonotype was observed a handful of times. The V gene is TRBV5-1, the J gene TRBJ2-3; D is possibly TRBD1 (6 bases). V was trimmed by 2 bases and J by 5 bases, leaving 9 bases between them. This CDR3 has 13 residues. Germline CDR1 SGHRS, CDR2 YFSETQ. For the CDR3, the DNA is TGCGCCAGCAGCTTCGGCAGGGGAGATACGCAGTATTTT. Residues: CASSFGRGDTQYF.

Ten or more counts support this clonotype. The CDR3 DNA follows: TGTGCCATCAGTGGACAGGGGGCTTTGGGTGAGCAGTTCTTC. As protein: CAISGQGALGEQFF. V is TRBV10-3 and J is TRBJ2-1; TRBD1 agrees at 10 bases. Looked up from germline, CDR1 is ENHRY and CDR2 is SYGVKD. The V segment lost 4 bases and the J segment 9 bases; nucleotides outside the gene matches: 6. The CDR3 totals 14 residues.

In this sample, this clonotype turned up a few times. The chain combines TRBV7-2 with TRBJ2-3; 8 bases fit TRBD1. V lost 8 bases to trimming and J lost 6 bases; unmatched junction nucleotides: 16. The CDR3 totals 16 residues. In germline, CDR1 is SGHTA, CDR2 FQGNSA. Written as DNA, the CDR3 is TGTGCCAGCGCCCCCTCGCAGACAGGGGTTTGGGATACGCAGTATTTT. Protein sequence: CASAPSQTGVWDTQYF.

This clonotype was detected many times. The J gene is TRBJ1-3, the V gene TRBV7-9, with no clear D. The CDR3 is 13 residues long. CDR1 is SEHNR and CDR2 is FQNEAQ in the germline V gene (reference sequence). Trimming cost V 5 bases and J 4 bases, with 9 bases left between them. The CDR3 coding sequence is TGTGCCAGCAGCCCTGCGGGAGGAAACACCATATATTTT. Protein product: CASSPAGGNTIYF. Filled out from reference TRBV7-9 and TRBJ1-3, the complete variable domain reads DTGVSQNPRHKITKRGQNVTFRCDPISEHNRLYWYRQTLGQGPEFLTYFQNEAQLEKSRLLSDRFSAERPKGSFSTLEIQRTEQGDSAMYLCASSPAGGNTIYFGEGSWLTVV.

This clonotype showed up many times. The chain combines TRBV12-3 or TRBV12-4 with TRBJ1-3, with TRBD1 matching 8 bases. Unmatched junction bases numbered 10, after V lost 5 bases and J lost 4 bases. CDR3 length: 16 amino acids. CDR3 DNA: TGTGCCAGCAGTCCCCTTGCGCAGGGGGCCGGAAACACCATATATTTT. Protein: CASSPLAQGAGNTIYF.

This clonotype was recorded a few times. The V call is TRBV28, the J call TRBJ2-2; D possibly corresponds to TRBD2 (5 bases). The V gene lost 8 bases and the J gene lost 6 bases, with 16 bases spanning the gap. The CDR3 spans 14 residues. Germline CDR1 MDHEN, CDR2 SYDVKM. CDR3 loop: CASRLAGKAGELFF. CDR3 sequence (DNA): TGTGCCAGCCGTCTGGCGGGCAAAGCCGGGGAGCTGTTTTTT.

This clonotype was seen a few times. J is TRBJ1-2 and V is TRBV4-3; D gene uncertain. CDR1 and CDR2 from the germline V gene are LGHNA and YSLEER. V was shortened by 6 bases and J by 8 bases, with 25 bases between the two germline ends. This CDR3 has 16 residues. CDR3 nucleotide sequence: TGCGCCAGCAGACCCACTTGGACCGCCCCTGGGGTCGGCTACACCTTC. As protein: CASRPTWTAPGVGYTF.

This clonotype was counted ten times or more. The gene calls are TRBV29-1 and TRBJ2-7, with TRBD1 matching over 7 bases. The CDR3 contains 14 residues. Trimming took 8 bases from V and 0 from J; bases not matched to a gene: 10. Per the germline V gene, CDR1 is SQVTM and CDR2 is ANQGSEA. The CDR3 spells CSISGTASSYEQYF. The CDR3 DNA reads as TGCAGCATCTCCGGGACAGCGAGCTCCTACGAGCAGTACTTC.

This clonotype has at least ten counts. This sequence joins TRBV5-1 and TRBJ2-5, with D possibly being TRBD2 (5 bases). The V gene lost 2 bases and the J gene lost 5 bases, with 19 bases spanning the gap. CDR3 length equals 16 residues. Germline V gene sequence: CDR1 SGHRS, CDR2 YFSETQ. CDR3 region: CASSLVAGVMVETQYF. As DNA, the CDR3 is TGCGCCAGCAGCTTAGTTGCGGGCGTAATGGTGGAGACCCAGTACTTC.

This chain links TRBV5-1 with TRBJ1-2, with 8 nucleotides matching TRBD1. J gave up 8 bases and V 4 bases, and 16 bases lay outside the gene matches. The CDR3 has 16 amino acids. Germline V gene data show CDR1 as SGHRS and CDR2 as YFSETQ. CDR3 sequence reads: CASSERTGLSPGGYTF. The CDR3 DNA is TGCGCCAGCAGCGAGAGGACAGGGTTGAGTCCTGGCGGCTACACCTTC.

In its sample, this clonotype was seen many times. V gene TRBV3-1 combines with J gene TRBJ2-1, with D uncertain. The V gene's germline CDR1 is LGHDT and CDR2 YNNKEL (reference sequence). Trimming took 3 bases from V and 6 from J, leaving 3 bases between them. The CDR3 covers 11 residues. CDR3 sequence reads: CASSQINEQFF. DNA for the CDR3: TGTGCCAGCAGCCAGATCAATGAGCAGTTCTTC.

This clonotype was recorded many times. The rearrangement links TRBV5-1 to TRBJ1-1, with D uncertain. Trimming took 1 base from V and 0 from J, leaving 10 bases between them. The V gene's germline CDR1 is SGHRS and CDR2 YFSETQ. The CDR3 is 15 amino acids. This CDR3 is CASSLQTPMNTEAFF. The CDR3 DNA reads TGCGCCAGCAGCTTGCAGACACCCATGAACACTGAAGCTTTCTTT.

The DNA of the CDR3 is TGCAGTGCTTCCGGGACTAGGGAGTTCGCGAACACCGGGGAGCTGTTTTTT. It translates to CSASGTREFANTGELFF. V gene TRBV20-1 combines with J gene TRBJ2-2, with TRBD2 matching over 8 bases. V lost 5 bases, J lost 0 bases, and 11 bases stayed unmatched. Germline assignment: CDR1 DFQATT and CDR2 SNEGSKA (reference sequence). The CDR3 runs to 17 residues.

This clonotype has only a few counts. This rearrangement joins TRBV7-8 to TRBJ2-7, with no clear D. The length of the CDR3 is 14 residues. The germline gives CDR1 SGHVS, CDR2 FQNEAQ. The ends were cut back, 5 bases at V and 6 bases at J, with 17 bases in the middle. The CDR3 loop is CASSRQRSMAEQYF. The CDR3 region has the DNA TGTGCCAGCAGCCGTCAACGTAGTATGGCCGAGCAGTACTTC.

This clonotype has more than one count but fewer than ten. This chain joins TRBV20-1 and TRBJ2-1, with a possible D match to TRBD1 (5 bases). There are 14 residues in the CDR3. Trimming took off 5 bases at V and 0 bases at J, with 11 bases between the two ends. CDR1 and CDR2 from the germline V gene are DFQATT and SNEGSKA (reference sequence). CDR3: CSARQHSSYNEQFF. The CDR3 nucleotides read TGCAGTGCTCGACAGCACAGCTCCTACAATGAGCAGTTCTTC.